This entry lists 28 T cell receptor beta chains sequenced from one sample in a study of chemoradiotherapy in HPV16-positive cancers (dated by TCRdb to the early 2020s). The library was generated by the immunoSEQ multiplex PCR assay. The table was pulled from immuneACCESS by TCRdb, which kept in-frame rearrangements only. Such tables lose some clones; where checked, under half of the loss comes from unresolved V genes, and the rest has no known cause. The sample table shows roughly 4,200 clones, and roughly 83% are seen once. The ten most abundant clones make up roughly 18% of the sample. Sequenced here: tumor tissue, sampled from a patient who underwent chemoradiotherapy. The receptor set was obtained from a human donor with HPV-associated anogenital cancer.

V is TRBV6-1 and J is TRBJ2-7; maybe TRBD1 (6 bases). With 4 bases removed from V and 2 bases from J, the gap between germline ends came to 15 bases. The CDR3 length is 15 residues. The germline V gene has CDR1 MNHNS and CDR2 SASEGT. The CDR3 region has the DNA TGTGCCAGCAGTGTAATGACAGGTGCGACCTACGAGCAGTACTTC. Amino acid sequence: CASSVMTGATYEQYF.

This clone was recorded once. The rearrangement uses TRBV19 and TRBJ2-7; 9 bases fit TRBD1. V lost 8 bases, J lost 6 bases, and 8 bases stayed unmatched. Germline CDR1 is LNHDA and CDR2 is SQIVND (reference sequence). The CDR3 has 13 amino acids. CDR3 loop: CASGTGGFVEQYF. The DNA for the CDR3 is TGTGCCAGTGGAACAGGGGGCTTCGTCGAGCAGTACTTC.

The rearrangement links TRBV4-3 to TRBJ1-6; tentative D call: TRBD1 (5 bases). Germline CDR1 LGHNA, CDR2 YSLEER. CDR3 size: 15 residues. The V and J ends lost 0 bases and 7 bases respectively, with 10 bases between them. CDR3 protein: CASSQDAGMNSPLHF. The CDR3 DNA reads TGCGCCAGCAGCCAAGACGCAGGGATGAATTCACCCCTCCACTTT.

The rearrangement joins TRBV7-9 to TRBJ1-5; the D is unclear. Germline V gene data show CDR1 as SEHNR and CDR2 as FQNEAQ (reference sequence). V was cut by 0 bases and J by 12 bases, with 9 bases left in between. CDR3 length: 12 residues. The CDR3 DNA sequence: TGTGCCAGCAGCTTAGCGACGGGTCACCAGCATTTT. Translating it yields CASSLATGHQHF. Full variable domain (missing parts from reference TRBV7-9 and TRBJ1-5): DTGVSQNPRHKITKRGQNVTFRCDPISEHNRLYWYRQTLGQGPEFLTYFQNEAQLEKSRLLSDRFSAERPKGSFSTLEIQRTEQGDSAMYLCASSLATGHQHFGDGTRLSIL.

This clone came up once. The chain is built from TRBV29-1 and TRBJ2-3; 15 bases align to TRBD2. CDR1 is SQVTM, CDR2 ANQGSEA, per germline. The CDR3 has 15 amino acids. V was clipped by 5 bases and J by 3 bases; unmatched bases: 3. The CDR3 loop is CSVLGLAGGTDTQYF. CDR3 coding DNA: TGCAGCGTTTTAGGACTAGCGGGGGGGACAGATACGCAGTATTTT.

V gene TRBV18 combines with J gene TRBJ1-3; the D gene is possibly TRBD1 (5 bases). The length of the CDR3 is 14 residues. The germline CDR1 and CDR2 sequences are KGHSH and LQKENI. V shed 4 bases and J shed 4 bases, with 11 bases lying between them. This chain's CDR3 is CASSQGTAGNTIYF. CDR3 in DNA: TGTGCCAGCTCACAAGGGACGGCGGGAAACACCATATATTTT.

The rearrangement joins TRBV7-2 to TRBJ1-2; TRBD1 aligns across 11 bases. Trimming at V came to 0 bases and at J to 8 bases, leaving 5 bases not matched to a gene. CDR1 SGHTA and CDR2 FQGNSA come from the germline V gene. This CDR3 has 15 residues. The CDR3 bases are TGTGCCAGCAGCTTAGCGAGGACAGGGGGCGCCGGCTACACCTTC. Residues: CASSLARTGGAGYTF.

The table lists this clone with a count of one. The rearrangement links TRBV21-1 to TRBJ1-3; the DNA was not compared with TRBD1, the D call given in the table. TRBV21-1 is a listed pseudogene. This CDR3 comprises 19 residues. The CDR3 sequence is CASSKVDRIPENSGNTIYF. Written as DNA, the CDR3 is TGTGCCAGCAGCAAAGTGGACAGGATCCCGGAAAACTCTGGAAACACCATATATTTT.

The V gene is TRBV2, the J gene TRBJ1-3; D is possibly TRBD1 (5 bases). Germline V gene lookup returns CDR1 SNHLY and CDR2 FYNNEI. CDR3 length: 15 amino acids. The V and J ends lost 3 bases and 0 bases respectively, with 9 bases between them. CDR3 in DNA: TGTGCCAGCAGTGAGGGACGTACCTCTGGAAACACCATATATTTT. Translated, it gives CASSEGRTSGNTIYF. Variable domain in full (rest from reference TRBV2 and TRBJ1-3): EPEVTQTPSHQVTQMGQEVILRCVPISNHLYFYWYRQILGQKVEFLVSFYNNEISEKSEIFDDQFSVERPDGSNFTLKIRSTKLEDSAMYFCASSEGRTSGNTIYFGEGSWLTVV.

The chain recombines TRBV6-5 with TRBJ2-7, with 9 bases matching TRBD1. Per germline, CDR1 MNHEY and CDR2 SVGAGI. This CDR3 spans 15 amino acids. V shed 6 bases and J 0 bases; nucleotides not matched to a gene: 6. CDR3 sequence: CASRRGTGSSYEQYF. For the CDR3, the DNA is TGTGCCAGCAGGCGGGGGACAGGGAGCTCCTACGAGCAGTACTTC.

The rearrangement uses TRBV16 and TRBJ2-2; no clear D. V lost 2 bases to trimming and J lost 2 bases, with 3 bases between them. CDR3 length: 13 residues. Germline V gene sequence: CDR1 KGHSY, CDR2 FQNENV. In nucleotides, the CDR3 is TGTGCCAGCAGCCAAACTAACACCGGGGAGCTGTTTTTT. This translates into CASSQTNTGELFF.

The CDR3 region has the DNA TGTGCCAGCAGTTCCGGACCGAACTCTGGAAACACCATATATTTT. This codes for CASSSGPNSGNTIYF. The chain combines TRBV6-6 with TRBJ1-3; D unclear. Trimming pared 4 bases from V and 0 bases from J, leaving 10 bases between. This CDR3 spans 15 amino acids. Germline assignment: CDR1 MNHNY and CDR2 SVGAGI (reference sequence).

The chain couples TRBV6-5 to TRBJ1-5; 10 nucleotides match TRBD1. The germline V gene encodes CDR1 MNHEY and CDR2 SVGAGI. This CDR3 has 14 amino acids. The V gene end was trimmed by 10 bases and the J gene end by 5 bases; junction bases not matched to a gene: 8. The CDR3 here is CATRDRGFDQPQHF. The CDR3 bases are TGTGCCACCCGGGACAGGGGCTTTGATCAGCCCCAGCATTTT.

The CDR3 region has the DNA TGTGCCAGCTCAGAACAGGGCACCTCGGGCGAGCAGTACTTC. This translates into CASSEQGTSGEQYF. The chain uses TRBV18 and TRBJ2-7; D is perhaps TRBD1 (6 bases). The CDR3 is 14 amino acids. Trimming left V 5 bases short and J 6 bases short, with 17 bases between. CDR1 is KGHSH and CDR2 is LQKENI in the germline V gene.

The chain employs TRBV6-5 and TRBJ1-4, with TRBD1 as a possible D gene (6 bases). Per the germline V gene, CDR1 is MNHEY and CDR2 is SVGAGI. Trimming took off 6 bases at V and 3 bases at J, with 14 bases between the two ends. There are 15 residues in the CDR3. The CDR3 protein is CASRTSGAANEKLFF. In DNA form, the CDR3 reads TGTGCCAGCAGGACCTCGGGGGCGGCTAATGAAAAACTGTTTTTT.

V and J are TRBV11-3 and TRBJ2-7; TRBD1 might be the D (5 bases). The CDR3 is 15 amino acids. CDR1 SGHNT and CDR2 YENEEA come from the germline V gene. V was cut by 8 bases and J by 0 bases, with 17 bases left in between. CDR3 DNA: TGTGCCAGCTCCAGGGTCCAGTCGAGCTCCTACGAGCAGTACTTC. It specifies CASSRVQSSSYEQYF.

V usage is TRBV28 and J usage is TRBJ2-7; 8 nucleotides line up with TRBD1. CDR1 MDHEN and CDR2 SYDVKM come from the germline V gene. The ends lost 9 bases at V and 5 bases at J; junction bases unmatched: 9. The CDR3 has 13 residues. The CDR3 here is CASNRDRTDEQYF. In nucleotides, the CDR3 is TGTGCCAGTAACCGGGACAGGACTGACGAGCAGTACTTC.

CDR3 in amino acids: CASSSQGIQETQYF. CDR3 sequence (DNA): TGTGCCAGCAGTTCACAGGGGATTCAAGAGACCCAGTACTTC. The gene calls are TRBV28 and TRBJ2-5, with 7 positions matching TRBD1. The CDR3 sequence is 14 residues long. Trimming took 4 bases from V and 2 from J; bases not matched to a gene: 4. Germline V gene lookup returns CDR1 MDHEN and CDR2 SYDVKM. The complete variable domain, with remaining parts taken from reference TRBV28 and TRBJ2-5, reads DVKVTQSSRYLVKRTGEKVFLECVQDMDHENMFWYRQDPGLGLRLIYFSYDVKMKEKGDIPEGYSVSREKKERFSLILESASTNQTSMYLCASSSQGIQETQYFGPGTRLLVL.

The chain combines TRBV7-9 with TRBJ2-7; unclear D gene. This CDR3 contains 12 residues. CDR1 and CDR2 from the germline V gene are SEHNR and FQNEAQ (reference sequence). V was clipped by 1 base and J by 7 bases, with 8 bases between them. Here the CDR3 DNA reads TGTGCCAGCAGCTTAGGGAGTGTTGAGCAGTACTTC. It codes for CASSLGSVEQYF.

This chain's CDR3 is CASSFEQGISGNTIYF. For the CDR3, the DNA is TGTGCCAGCAGCTTTGAACAGGGCATCTCTGGAAACACCATATATTTT. This chain joins TRBV11-3 and TRBJ1-3, with D possibly being TRBD1 (6 bases). Looked up from germline, CDR1 is SGHNT and CDR2 is YENEEA. Deletions cut 3 bases from V and 0 bases from J, with 12 bases between. The CDR3 extends over 16 amino acids.

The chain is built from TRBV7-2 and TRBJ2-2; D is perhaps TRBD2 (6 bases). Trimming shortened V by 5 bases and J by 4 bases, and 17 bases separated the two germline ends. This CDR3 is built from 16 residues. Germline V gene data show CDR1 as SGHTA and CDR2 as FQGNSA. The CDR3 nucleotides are TGTGCCAGCAGCCCGATTCCGGGACTGAGCACCGGGGAGCTGTTTTTT. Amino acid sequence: CASSPIPGLSTGELFF.

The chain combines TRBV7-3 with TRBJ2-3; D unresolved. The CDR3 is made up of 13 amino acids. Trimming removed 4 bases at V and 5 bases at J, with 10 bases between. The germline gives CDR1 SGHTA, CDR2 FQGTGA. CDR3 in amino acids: CASSSSHGDTQYF. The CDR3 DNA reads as TGTGCCAGCAGCTCGTCGCATGGAGATACGCAGTATTTT. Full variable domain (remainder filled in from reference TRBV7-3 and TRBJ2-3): GAGVSQTPSNKVTEKGKYVELRCDPISGHTALYWYRQSLGQGPEFLIYFQGTGAADDSGLPNDRFFAVRPEGSVSTLKIQRTERGDSAVYLCASSSSHGDTQYFGPGTRLTVL.

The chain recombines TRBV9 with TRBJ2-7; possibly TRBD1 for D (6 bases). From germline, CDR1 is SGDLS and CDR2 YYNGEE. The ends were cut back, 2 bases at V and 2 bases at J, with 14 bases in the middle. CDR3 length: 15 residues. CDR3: CASSVRDKHPYEQYF. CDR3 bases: TGTGCCAGCAGCGTTCGGGACAAGCATCCCTACGAGCAGTACTTC.

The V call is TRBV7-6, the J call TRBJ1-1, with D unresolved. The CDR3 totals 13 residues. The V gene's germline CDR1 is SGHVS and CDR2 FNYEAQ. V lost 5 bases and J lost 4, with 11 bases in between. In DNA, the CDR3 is TGTGCCAGCAGCCCGAAGGTCGGCACTGAAGCTTTCTTT. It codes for CASSPKVGTEAFF.

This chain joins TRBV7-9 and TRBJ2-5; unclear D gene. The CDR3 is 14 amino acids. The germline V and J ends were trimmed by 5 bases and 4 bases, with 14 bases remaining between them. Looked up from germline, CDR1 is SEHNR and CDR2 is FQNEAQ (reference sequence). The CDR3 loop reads CASSQTLPGETQYF. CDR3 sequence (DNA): TGTGCCAGCAGCCAAACTTTGCCGGGAGAGACCCAGTACTTC.

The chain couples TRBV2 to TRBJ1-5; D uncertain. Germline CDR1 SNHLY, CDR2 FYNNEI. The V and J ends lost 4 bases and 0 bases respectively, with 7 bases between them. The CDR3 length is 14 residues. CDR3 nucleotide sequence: TGTGCCAGCAGTGGGACGGGTAGCAATCAGCCCCAGCATTTT. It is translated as CASSGTGSNQPQHF.

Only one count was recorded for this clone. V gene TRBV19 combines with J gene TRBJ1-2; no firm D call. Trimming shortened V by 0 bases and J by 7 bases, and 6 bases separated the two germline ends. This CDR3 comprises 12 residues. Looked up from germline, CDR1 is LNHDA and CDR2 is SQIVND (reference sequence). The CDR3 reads CASSIEASGYTF. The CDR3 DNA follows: TGTGCCAGTAGTATAGAGGCCAGTGGCTACACCTTC.

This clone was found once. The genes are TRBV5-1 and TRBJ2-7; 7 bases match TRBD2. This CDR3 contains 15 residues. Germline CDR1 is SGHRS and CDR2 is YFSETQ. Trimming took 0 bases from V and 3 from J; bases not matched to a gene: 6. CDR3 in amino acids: CASSLGSGNSYEQYF. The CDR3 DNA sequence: TGCGCCAGCAGCTTGGGGAGCGGGAATAGCTACGAGCAGTACTTC. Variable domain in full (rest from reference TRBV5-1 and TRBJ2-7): KAGVTQTPRYLIKTRGQQVTLSCSPISGHRSVSWYQQTPGQGLQFLFEYFSETQRNKGNFPGRFSGRQFSNSRSEMNVSTLELGDSALYLCASSLGSGNSYEQYFGPGTRLTVT.